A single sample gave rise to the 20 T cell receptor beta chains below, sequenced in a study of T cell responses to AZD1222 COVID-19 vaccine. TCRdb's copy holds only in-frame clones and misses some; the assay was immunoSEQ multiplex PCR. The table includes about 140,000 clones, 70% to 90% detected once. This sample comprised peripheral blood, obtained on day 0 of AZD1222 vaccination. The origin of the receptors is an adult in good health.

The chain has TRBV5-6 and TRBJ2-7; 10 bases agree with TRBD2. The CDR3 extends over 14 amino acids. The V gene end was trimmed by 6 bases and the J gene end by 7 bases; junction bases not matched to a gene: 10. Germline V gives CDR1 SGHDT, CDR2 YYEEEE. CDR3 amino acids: CASTSRAGGGEQYF. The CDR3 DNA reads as TGTGCCAGCACCTCTCGAGCGGGAGGGGGAGAGCAGTACTTC.

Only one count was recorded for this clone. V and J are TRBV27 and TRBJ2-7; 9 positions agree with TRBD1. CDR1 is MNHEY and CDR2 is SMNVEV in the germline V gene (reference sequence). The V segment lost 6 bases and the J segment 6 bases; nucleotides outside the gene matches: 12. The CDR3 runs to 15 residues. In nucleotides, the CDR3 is TGTGCCAGCAGCCCGGGACAGGGTAGAGCATCCGAGCAGTACTTC. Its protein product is CASSPGQGRASEQYF.

Here the CDR3 reads CASSGHTSGAYEQYF. The CDR3 region has the DNA TGTGCCAGCAGTGGTCATACTAGCGGAGCCTACGAGCAGTACTTC. The chain couples TRBV28 to TRBJ2-7; 8 nucleotides line up with TRBD2. V gave up 5 bases and J gave up 2 bases; unmatched junction bases: 8. The germline V gene encodes CDR1 MDHEN and CDR2 SYDVKM. The CDR3 is 15 residues long. Variable domain in full (rest from reference TRBV28 and TRBJ2-7): DVKVTQSSRYLVKRTGEKVFLECVQDMDHENMFWYRQDPGLGLRLIYFSYDVKMKEKGDIPEGYSVSREKKERFSLILESASTNQTSMYLCASSGHTSGAYEQYFGPGTRLTVT.

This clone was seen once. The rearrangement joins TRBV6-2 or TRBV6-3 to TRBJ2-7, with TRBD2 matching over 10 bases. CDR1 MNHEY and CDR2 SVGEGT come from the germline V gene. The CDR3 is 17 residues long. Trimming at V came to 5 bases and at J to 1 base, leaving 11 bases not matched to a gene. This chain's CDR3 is CASSTSLAGGFSYEQYF. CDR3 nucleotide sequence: TGTGCCAGCAGTACCTCTTTAGCGGGAGGCTTTTCCTACGAGCAGTACTTC.

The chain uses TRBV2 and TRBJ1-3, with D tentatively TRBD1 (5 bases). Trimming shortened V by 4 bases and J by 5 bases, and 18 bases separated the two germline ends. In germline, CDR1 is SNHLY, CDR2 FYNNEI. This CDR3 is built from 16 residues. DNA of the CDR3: TGTGCCAGCAGTGGCCGCGAGGGGCGGCGAAGAAACACCATATATTTT. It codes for CASSGREGRRRNTIYF.

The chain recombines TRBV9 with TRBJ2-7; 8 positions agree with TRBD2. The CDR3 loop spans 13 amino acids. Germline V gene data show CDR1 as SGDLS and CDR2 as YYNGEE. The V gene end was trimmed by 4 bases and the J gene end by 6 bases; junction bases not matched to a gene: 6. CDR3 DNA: TGTGCCAGCAGCCTTACGACTAGCGCCGAGCAGTACTTC. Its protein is CASSLTTSAEQYF. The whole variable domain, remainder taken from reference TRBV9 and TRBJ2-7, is DSGVTQTPKHLITATGQRVTLRCSPRSGDLSVYWYQQSLDQGLQFLIQYYNGEERAKGNILERFSAQQFPDLHSELNLSSLELGDSALYFCASSLTTSAEQYFGPGTRLTVT.

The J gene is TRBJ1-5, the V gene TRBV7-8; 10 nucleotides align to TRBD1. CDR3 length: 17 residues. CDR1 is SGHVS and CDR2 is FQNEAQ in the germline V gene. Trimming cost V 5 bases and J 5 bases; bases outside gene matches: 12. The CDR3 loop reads CASSPHTGTGVDQPQHF. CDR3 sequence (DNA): TGTGCCAGCAGCCCACACACCGGGACAGGGGTGGATCAGCCCCAGCATTTT.

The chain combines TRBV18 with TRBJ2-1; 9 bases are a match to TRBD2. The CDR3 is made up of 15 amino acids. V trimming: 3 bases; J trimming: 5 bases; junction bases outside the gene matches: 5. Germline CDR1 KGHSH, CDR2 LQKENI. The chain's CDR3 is CASSPVAGVHNEQFF. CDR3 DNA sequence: TGTGCCAGCTCACCCGTAGCGGGAGTACACAATGAGCAGTTCTTC.

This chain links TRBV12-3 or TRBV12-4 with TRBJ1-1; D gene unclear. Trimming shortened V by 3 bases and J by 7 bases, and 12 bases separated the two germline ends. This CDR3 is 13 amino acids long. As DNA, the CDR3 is TGTGCCAGCAGTTTCGCTTGGACCCATGAAGCTTTCTTT. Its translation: CASSFAWTHEAFF.

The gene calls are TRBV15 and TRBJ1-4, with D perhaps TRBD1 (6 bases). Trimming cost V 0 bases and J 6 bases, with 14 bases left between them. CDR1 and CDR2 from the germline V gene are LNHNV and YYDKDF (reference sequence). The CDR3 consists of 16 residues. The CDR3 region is CATSRDLAQGHEKLFF. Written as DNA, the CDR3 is TGTGCCACCAGCAGAGACTTAGCACAGGGACATGAAAAACTGTTTTTT. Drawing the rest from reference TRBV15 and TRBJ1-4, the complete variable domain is DAMVIQNPRYQVTQFGKPVTLSCSQTLNHNVMYWYQQKSSQAPKLLFHYYDKDFNNEADTPDNFQSRRPNTSFCFLDIRSPGLGDTAMYLCATSRDLAQGHEKLFFGSGTQLSVL.

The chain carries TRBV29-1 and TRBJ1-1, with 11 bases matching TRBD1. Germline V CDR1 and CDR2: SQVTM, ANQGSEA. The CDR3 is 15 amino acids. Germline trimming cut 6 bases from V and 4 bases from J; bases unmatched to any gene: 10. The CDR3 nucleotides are TGCAGCGTGCCAAATCCCGGGACAGGGGGCACTGAAGCTTTCTTT. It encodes CSVPNPGTGGTEAFF.

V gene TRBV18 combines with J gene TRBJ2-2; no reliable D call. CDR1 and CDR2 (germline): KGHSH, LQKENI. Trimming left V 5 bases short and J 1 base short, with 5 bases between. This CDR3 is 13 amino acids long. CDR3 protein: CASSTQNTGELFF. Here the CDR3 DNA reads TGTGCCAGCTCAACACAGAACACCGGGGAGCTGTTTTTT.

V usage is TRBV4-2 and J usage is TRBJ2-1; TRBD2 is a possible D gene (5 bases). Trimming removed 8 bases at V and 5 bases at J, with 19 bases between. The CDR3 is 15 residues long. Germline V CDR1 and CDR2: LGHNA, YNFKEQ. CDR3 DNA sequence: TGTGCCAGCGGAAAGAGCGGTACGAGGGACAATGAGCAGTTCTTC. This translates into CASGKSGTRDNEQFF.

The CDR3 sequence is CASSLSRGGVRNTEAFF. The CDR3 DNA reads TGCGCCAGCAGCTTGAGTCGGGGTGGGGTTAGGAACACTGAAGCTTTCTTT. The rearrangement uses TRBV5-1 and TRBJ1-1, with D unresolved. CDR3 length: 17 residues. Trimming stripped 1 base from V and 1 base from J, with 17 bases between. Germline CDR1 reads SGHRS; CDR2 reads YFSETQ. Full variable domain (missing parts from reference TRBV5-1 and TRBJ1-1): KAGVTQTPRYLIKTRGQQVTLSCSPISGHRSVSWYQQTPGQGLQFLFEYFSETQRNKGNFPGRFSGRQFSNSRSEMNVSTLELGDSALYLCASSLSRGGVRNTEAFFGQGTRLTVV.

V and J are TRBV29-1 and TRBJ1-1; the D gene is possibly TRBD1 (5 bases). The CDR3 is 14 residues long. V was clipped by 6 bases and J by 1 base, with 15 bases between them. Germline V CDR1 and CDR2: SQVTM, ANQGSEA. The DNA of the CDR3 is TGCAGCGTCCGCAAAGGCAGGGCGAACACTGAAGCTTTCTTT. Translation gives CSVRKGRANTEAFF.

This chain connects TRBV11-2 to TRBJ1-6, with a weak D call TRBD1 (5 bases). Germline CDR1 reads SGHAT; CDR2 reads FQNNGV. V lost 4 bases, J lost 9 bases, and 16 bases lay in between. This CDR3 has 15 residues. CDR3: CASSSKSGRSSPLHF. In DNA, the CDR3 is TGTGCCAGCAGCTCAAAATCAGGGAGGTCTTCACCCCTCCACTTT. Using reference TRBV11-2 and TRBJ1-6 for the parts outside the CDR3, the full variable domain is EAGVAQSPRYKIIEKRQSVAFWCNPISGHATLYWYQQILGQGPKLLIQFQNNGVVDDSQLPKDRFSAERLKGVDSTLKIQPAKLEDSAVYLCASSSKSGRSSPLHFGNGTRLTVT.

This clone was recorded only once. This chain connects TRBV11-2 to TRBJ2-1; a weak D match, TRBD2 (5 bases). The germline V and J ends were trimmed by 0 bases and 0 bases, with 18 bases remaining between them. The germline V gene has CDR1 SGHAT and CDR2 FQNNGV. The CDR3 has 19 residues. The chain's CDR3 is CASSLERIGLADSYNEQFF. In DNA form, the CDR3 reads TGTGCCAGCAGCTTAGAGAGGATTGGACTGGCGGACTCCTACAATGAGCAGTTCTTC.

The CDR3 protein is CASRPSGNTGELFF. The CDR3 DNA is TGTGCCAGCAGGCCTAGCGGGAACACCGGGGAGCTGTTTTTT. The J gene is TRBJ2-2, the V gene TRBV6-4; 7 nucleotides agree with TRBD2. This CDR3 is 14 amino acids long. The germline gives CDR1 MRHNA, CDR2 SNTAGT. Trimming took 6 bases from V and 1 from J; bases not matched to a gene: 2.

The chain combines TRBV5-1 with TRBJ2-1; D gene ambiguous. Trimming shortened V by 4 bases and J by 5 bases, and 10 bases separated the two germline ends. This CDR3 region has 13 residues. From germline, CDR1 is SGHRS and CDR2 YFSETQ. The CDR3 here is CASSLPINNEQFF. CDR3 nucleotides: TGCGCCAGCAGCCTCCCAATCAACAATGAGCAGTTCTTC.

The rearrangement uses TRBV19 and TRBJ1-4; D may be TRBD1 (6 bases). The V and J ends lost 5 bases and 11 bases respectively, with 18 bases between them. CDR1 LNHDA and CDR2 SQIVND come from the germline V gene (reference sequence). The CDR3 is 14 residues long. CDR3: CASSRLNRDGKLFF. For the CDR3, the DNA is TGTGCCAGTAGTCGCCTCAACAGGGATGGGAAACTGTTTTTT.